One sample yielded the 20 T cell receptor beta chains listed below, sequenced in a study of cytomegalovirus exposure and HLA in healthy donors. The PCR ran on 60 Vbeta and 13 Jbeta primers. Repertoires were generated with immunoSEQ multiplex PCR, while TCRdb's copy carries only in-frame clones and drops some. The table has over 100,000 clones, about 76% seen once. Specimen: PBMCs. These receptors came from a man in his thirties or forties in good health and CMV-seropositive.

The gene calls are TRBV6-1 and TRBJ1-4; 11 bases match TRBD1. The CDR3 totals 16 residues. V lost 2 bases and J lost 8; bases outside the gene matches: 7. The germline CDR1 and CDR2 sequences are MNHNS and SASEGT. Here the CDR3 reads CASSESTGTGGEKLFF. DNA for the CDR3: TGTGCCAGCAGTGAATCAACCGGGACAGGGGGAGAAAAACTGTTTTTT.

This chain uses TRBV28 with TRBJ1-3; 7 nucleotides match TRBD1. This CDR3 has 13 residues. V lost 2 bases and J lost 13; bases outside the gene matches: 8. In germline, CDR1 is MDHEN, CDR2 SYDVKM. The CDR3 spells CASSLAQTGRIYF. The DNA of the CDR3 is TGTGCCAGCAGTTTAGCCCAGACAGGGCGGATATATTTT.

J is TRBJ2-3 and V is TRBV12-5, with TRBD1 as a possible D gene (6 bases). CDR3 size: 15 residues. Germline V gene sequence: CDR1 LGHNT, CDR2 FRNRAP. Trimming left V 3 bases short and J 6 bases short, with 16 bases between. Here the CDR3 DNA reads TGTGCTAGTGGTTTCACCGACAGGCCGACGGATACGCAGTATTTT. Its translation: CASGFTDRPTDTQYF.

The chain carries TRBV28 and TRBJ2-3, with D possibly being TRBD2 (6 bases). The germline gives CDR1 MDHEN, CDR2 SYDVKM. V was shortened by 4 bases and J by 3 bases, with 17 bases between the two germline ends. The CDR3 runs to 16 residues. CDR3 residues: CASSSPMGGGTDTQYF. In DNA, the CDR3 is TGTGCCAGCAGTTCCCCTATGGGGGGAGGTACAGATACGCAGTATTTT.

The rearrangement joins TRBV5-1 to TRBJ1-4; no firm D call. Trimming took 1 base from V and 2 from J, leaving 6 bases between them. The germline V gene encodes CDR1 SGHRS and CDR2 YFSETQ. This CDR3 is 14 amino acids long. The CDR3 nucleotides are TGCGCCAGCAGCTTGTCCGCGACTAATGAAAAACTGTTTTTT. It encodes CASSLSATNEKLFF.

V gene TRBV30 combines with J gene TRBJ1-1; D might be TRBD1 (6 bases). The V gene lost 3 bases and the J gene lost 8 bases, with 16 bases spanning the gap. The CDR3 consists of 13 residues. Per germline, CDR1 GTSNPN and CDR2 SVGIG (reference sequence). CDR3 region: CAWRASGEGEAFF. For the CDR3, the DNA is TGTGCCTGGAGGGCCTCAGGGGAAGGAGAAGCTTTCTTT.

The gene calls are TRBV9 and TRBJ1-3, with a tentative D call TRBD1 (5 bases). Germline V lookup: CDR1 SGDLS, CDR2 YYNGEE. The ends were cut back, 4 bases at V and 4 bases at J, with 15 bases in the middle. The CDR3 spans 15 residues. DNA for the CDR3: TGTGCCAGCAGCCGTGGGTGGGGGGAAGGAAACACCATATATTTT. Residues: CASSRGWGEGNTIYF.

The chain combines TRBV27 with TRBJ1-1, with D hard to call. Trimming pared 9 bases from V and 4 bases from J, leaving 18 bases between. Germline V CDR1 and CDR2: MNHEY, SMNVEV (reference sequence). The length of the CDR3 is 14 residues. This CDR3 reads CASLGSVWSTEAFF. CDR3 coding DNA: TGTGCCAGTTTAGGGAGCGTTTGGAGCACTGAAGCTTTCTTT.

The chain combines TRBV6-5 with TRBJ2-1, with TRBD2 matching over 8 bases. The V segment lost 8 bases and the J segment 12 bases; nucleotides outside the gene matches: 15. Germline loops: CDR1 MNHEY, CDR2 SVGAGI. The length of the CDR3 is 14 residues. For the CDR3, the DNA is TGTGCCAGCTCAAAGGAGGGTAGCGGGGCGCGGCAGTTCTTC. Translated: CASSKEGSGARQFF.

V is TRBV28 and J is TRBJ2-1, with TRBD2 matching over 9 bases. V was clipped by 3 bases and J by 5 bases; unmatched bases: 5. CDR1 MDHEN and CDR2 SYDVKM come from the germline V gene. The CDR3 sequence is 15 residues long. CDR3 sequence reads: CASSFGGGANNEQFF. CDR3 DNA sequence: TGTGCCAGCAGTTTTGGCGGGGGGGCAAACAATGAGCAGTTCTTC.

The chain combines TRBV2 with TRBJ2-1; 15 nucleotides agree with TRBD2. Trimming removed 6 bases from V and 1 base from J; junction bases left unmatched: 4. Germline CDR1 and CDR2: SNHLY and FYNNEI. This CDR3 has 17 residues. The CDR3 loop is CASRGLAGGRSYNEQFF. In DNA, the CDR3 is TGTGCCAGCAGGGGACTAGCGGGGGGCCGTTCCTACAATGAGCAGTTCTTC. The full variable domain, rest sourced from reference TRBV2 and TRBJ2-1, is EPEVTQTPSHQVTQMGQEVILRCVPISNHLYFYWYRQILGQKVEFLVSFYNNEISEKSEIFDDQFSVERPDGSNFTLKIRSTKLEDSAMYFCASRGLAGGRSYNEQFFGPGTRLTVL.

The J gene is TRBJ1-2, the V gene TRBV6-5; 12 bases map to TRBD1. The CDR3 loop spans 15 amino acids. The junction had 4 bases not matched to a gene; V was cut back by 6 bases and J by 2 bases. Per germline, CDR1 MNHEY and CDR2 SVGAGI. This CDR3 is CASSSGTGGNYGYTF. The DNA of the CDR3 is TGTGCCAGCAGCTCCGGGACAGGGGGCAACTATGGCTACACCTTC.

The chain carries TRBV4-1 and TRBJ2-1, with TRBD2 as a possible D gene (7 bases). With 1 base removed from V and 7 bases from J, the gap between germline ends came to 14 bases. This CDR3 spans 15 amino acids. Looked up from germline, CDR1 is MGHRA and CDR2 is YSYEKL. As DNA, the CDR3 is TGCGCCAGCAGCCAAGTGGGGGGGGCTGGGAATGAGCAGTTCTTC. This sequence encodes CASSQVGGAGNEQFF.

This clone came up a few times. This chain links TRBV6-4 with TRBJ2-3, with TRBD2 matching over 8 bases. Looked up from germline, CDR1 is MRHNA and CDR2 is SNTAGT. This CDR3 has 14 residues. Germline trimming cut 2 bases from V and 5 bases from J; bases unmatched to any gene: 3. The CDR3 nucleotides read TGTGCCAGCAGTGACCGGGGGGGCCAAGATACGCAGTATTTT. It specifies CASSDRGGQDTQYF.

CDR3 loop: CASSSGQFRGELFF. DNA for the CDR3: TGTGCCAGCAGTAGCGGACAGTTCCGGGGGGAGCTGTTTTTT. The chain couples TRBV28 to TRBJ2-2, with TRBD1 as a possible D gene (6 bases). Trimming shortened V by 5 bases and J by 8 bases, and 15 bases separated the two germline ends. CDR1 and CDR2 (germline): MDHEN, SYDVKM. This CDR3 region has 14 residues.

The chain links TRBV5-1 to TRBJ2-3, with TRBD2 identical over 10 bases. The CDR3 contains 16 residues. Germline CDR1 is SGHRS and CDR2 is YFSETQ. V was clipped by 4 bases and J by 1 base; unmatched bases: 6. CDR3 sequence: CASSRLTSGGTDTQYF. In nucleotides, the CDR3 is TGCGCCAGCAGCCGTTTAACTAGCGGGGGCACAGATACGCAGTATTTT.

The chain links TRBV5-4 to TRBJ2-2, with 9 bases fitting TRBD1. Trimming at V came to 0 bases and at J to 5 bases, leaving 2 bases not matched to a gene. The CDR3 length is 15 residues. CDR1 and CDR2 (germline): SGHNT, YYREEE (reference sequence). CDR3 in DNA: TGTGCCAGCAGCTTGGGGGACAGGGAAACCGGGGAGCTGTTTTTT. Translation gives CASSLGDRETGELFF.

The rearrangement joins TRBV6-1 to TRBJ1-1, with 10 bases fitting TRBD1. The V segment lost 4 bases and the J segment 5 bases; nucleotides outside the gene matches: 7. Germline CDR1 MNHNS, CDR2 SASEGT. CDR3 length equals 15 residues. The CDR3 loop reads CASSGQGARSTEAFF. The CDR3 nucleotides are TGTGCCAGCAGTGGACAGGGGGCGCGTAGTACTGAAGCTTTCTTT.

This rearrangement joins TRBV19 to TRBJ2-1, with unresolved D. V shed 3 bases and J shed 7 bases, with 10 bases lying between them. The CDR3 runs 13 residues. Per germline, CDR1 LNHDA and CDR2 SQIVND (reference sequence). CDR3 bases: TGTGCCAGTAGTATCGGGTCTCGGAATGAGCAGTTCTTC. Amino acid sequence: CASSIGSRNEQFF. The variable domain in full, with the rest retrieved from reference TRBV19 and TRBJ2-1, is DGGITQSPKYLFRKEGQNVTLSCEQNLNHDAMYWYRQDPGQGLRLIYYSQIVNDFQKGDIAEGYSVSREKKESFPLTVTSAQKNPTAFYLCASSIGSRNEQFFGPGTRLTVL.

The CDR3 loop is CASSERQGILAGGFYEQYF. The CDR3 DNA follows: TGTGCCAGCAGTGAAAGACAGGGGATACTAGCGGGGGGCTTCTACGAGCAGTACTTC. The J gene is TRBJ2-7, the V gene TRBV6-1, with TRBD2 identical over 12 bases. Germline CDR1 is MNHNS and CDR2 is SASEGT. The V and J ends lost 2 bases and 3 bases, in that order; junction bases with no gene match: 14. This CDR3 is 19 amino acids long.